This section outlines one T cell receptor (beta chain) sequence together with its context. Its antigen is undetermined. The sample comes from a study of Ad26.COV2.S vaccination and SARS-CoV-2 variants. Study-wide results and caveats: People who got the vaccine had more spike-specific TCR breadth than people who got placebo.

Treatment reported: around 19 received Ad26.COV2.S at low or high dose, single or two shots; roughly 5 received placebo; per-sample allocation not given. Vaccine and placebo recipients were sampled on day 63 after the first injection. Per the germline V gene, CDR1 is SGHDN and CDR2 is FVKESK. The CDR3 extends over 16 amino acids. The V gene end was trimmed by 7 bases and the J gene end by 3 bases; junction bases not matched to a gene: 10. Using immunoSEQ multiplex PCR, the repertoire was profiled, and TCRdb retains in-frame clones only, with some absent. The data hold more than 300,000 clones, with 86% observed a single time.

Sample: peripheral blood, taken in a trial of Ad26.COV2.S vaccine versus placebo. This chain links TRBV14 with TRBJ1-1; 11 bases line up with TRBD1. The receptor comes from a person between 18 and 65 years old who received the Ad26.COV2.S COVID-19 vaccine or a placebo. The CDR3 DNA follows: TGTGCCAGCACTCTGGACAGGGGGCTTTTAGACACTGAAGCTTTCTTT. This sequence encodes CASTLDRGLLDTEAFF. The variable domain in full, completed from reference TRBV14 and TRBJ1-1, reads EAGVTQFPSHSVIEKGQTVTLRCDPISGHDNLYWYRRVMGKEIKFLLHFVKESKQDESGMPNNRFLAERTGGTYSTLKVQPAELEDSGVYFCASTLDRGLLDTEAFFGQGTRLTVV.